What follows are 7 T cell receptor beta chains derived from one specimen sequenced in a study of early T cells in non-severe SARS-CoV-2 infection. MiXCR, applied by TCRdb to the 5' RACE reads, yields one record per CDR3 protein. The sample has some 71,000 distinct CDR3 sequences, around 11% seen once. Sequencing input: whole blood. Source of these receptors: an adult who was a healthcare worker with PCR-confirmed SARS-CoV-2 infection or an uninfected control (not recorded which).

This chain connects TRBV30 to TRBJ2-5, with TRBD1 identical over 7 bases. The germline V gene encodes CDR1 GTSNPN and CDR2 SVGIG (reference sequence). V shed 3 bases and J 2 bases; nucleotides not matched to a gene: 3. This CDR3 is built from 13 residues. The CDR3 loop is CAWRSRGQETQYF. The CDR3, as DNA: TGTGCCTGGAGATCCAGGGGGCAAGAGACCCAGTACTTC.

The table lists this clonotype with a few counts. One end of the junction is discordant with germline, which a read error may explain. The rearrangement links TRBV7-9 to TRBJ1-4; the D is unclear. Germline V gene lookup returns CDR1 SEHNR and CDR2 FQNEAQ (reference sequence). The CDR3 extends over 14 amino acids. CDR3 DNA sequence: TGTGTCAGCAGCTTAGCGAATCGTTTTGAAAAACTGTTTTTT. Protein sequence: CVSSLANRFEKLFF.

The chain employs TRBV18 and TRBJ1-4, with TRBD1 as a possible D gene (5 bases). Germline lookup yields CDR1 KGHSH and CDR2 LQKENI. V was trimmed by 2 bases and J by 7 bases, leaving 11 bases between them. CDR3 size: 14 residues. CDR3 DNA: TGTGCCAGCTCACCATCTCTCGGGGGTGAAAAACTGTTTTTT. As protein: CASSPSLGGEKLFF.

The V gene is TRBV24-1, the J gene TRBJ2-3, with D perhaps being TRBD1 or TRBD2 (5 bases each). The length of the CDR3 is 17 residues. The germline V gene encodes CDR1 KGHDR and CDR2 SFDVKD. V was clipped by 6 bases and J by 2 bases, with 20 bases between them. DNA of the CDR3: TGTGCCACCAGTCTCTCGGTGGGACCCCTCTCCACAGATACGCAGTATTTT. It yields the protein CATSLSVGPLSTDTQYF.

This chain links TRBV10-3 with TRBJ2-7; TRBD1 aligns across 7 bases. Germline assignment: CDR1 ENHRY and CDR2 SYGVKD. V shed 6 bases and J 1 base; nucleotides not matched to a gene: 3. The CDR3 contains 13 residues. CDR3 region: CAISQTGSYEQYF. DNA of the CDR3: TGTGCCATCAGCCAGACAGGGTCCTACGAGCAGTACTTC.

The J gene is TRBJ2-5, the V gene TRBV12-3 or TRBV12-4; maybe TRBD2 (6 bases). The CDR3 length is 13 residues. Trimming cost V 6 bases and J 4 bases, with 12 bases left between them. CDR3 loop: CASSLLASETQYF. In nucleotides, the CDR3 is TGTGCCAGCAGCCTACTAGCTTCAGAGACCCAGTACTTC.

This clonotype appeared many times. Here the CDR3 DNA reads TGTGCCAGCAGCTTGGAGAAAAACATTCAGTACTTC. Translated, it gives CASSLEKNIQYF. The V call is TRBV5-4, the J call TRBJ2-4; D uncertain. Looked up from germline, CDR1 is SGHNT and CDR2 is YYREEE (reference sequence). The CDR3 totals 12 residues. The V gene lost 0 bases and the J gene lost 4 bases, with 2 bases spanning the gap.